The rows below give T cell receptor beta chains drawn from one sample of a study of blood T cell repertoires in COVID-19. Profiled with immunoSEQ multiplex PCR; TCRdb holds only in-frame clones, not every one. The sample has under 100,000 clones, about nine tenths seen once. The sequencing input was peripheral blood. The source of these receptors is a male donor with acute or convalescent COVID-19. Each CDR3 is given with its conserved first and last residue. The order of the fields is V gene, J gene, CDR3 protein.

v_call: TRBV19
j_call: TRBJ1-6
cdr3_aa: CASSMDSKSNSPLHF

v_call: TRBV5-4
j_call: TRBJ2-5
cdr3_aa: CASSATGEKTQYF

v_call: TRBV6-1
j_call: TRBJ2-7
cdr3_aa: CASSDSGTGVSYEQYF

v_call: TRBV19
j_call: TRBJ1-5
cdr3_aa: CASSKLGTLSNQPQHF

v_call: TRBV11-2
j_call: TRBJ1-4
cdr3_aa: CASSLGQGGEKLFF

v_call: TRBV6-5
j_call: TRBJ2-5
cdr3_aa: CASRLGRAETQYF

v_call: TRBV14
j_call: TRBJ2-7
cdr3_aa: CASSPPTGYSYEQYF

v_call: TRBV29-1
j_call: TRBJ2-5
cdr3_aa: CSTGPRQETQYF

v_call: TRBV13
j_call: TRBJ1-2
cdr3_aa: CASSLIGDSRDYGYTF

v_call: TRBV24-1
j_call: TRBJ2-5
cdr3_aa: CATPKTQYF

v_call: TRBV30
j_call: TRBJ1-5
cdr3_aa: CAWSQGQGGNQPQHF

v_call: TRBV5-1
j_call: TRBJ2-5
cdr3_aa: CASSNRGGLETQYF

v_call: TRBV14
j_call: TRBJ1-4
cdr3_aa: CASSKQGGNEKLFF